This T cell receptor (beta chain) comes out of a study of cytomegalovirus exposure and HLA in healthy donors. Study-wide results and limits: The availability of immune exposure information extended only to CMV serostatus. Differences between HLA loci emerged in a later analysis of TCR association rates, with DRB1 most and HLA-C fewest. Apparent HLA restriction characterized most CMV-associated TCR beta chains in a later analysis.

Comment on this clone: Its antigen remains unidentified.

This PCR relied on a set of 60 Vbeta primers and 13 Jbeta primers. Profiled with immunoSEQ multiplex PCR; TCRdb holds only in-frame clones, not every one. Recorded for this sample: about 140,000 clones. Germline CDR1 and CDR2: SGHNT and YYREEE (reference sequence). The CDR3 totals 14 residues. Trimming shortened V by 5 bases and J by 3 bases, and 15 bases separated the two germline ends. The chain joins TRBV5-4 to TRBJ2-7, with D possibly TRBD2 on 6 matching bases. Sequencing was done on a sample of PBMCs. The clonotype was recovered from a male donor in good health and CMV-seronegative. CDR3 DNA: TGTGCCAGCAGGGATCGGGACGGGAGCTACGAGCAGTACTTC. This sequence encodes CASRDRDGSYEQYF.